This T cell receptor beta chain is drawn from a study of Graves' ophthalmopathy and Graves' hyperthyroidism. Overall study: Cases classed as stable hyperthyroidism had no ophthalmopathy within 18 months of follow-up.

CDR3 regions of TCR beta were amplified from RNA transcripts. Scientists carried out first-round RT-PCR using HTBI primers and then a second-round multiplex PCR. TCRdb reprocessed the multiplex PCR reads with MiXCR, giving one entry per CDR3 protein. The sample has roughly 1.1 million distinct CDR3 sequences, 35% to 45% seen once. This clonotype was seen many times. Its antigen is currently unknown. Study-wide findings and caveats: Predictions made by the model for ophthalmopathy progression reached 70.59% sensitivity and around 73% specificity.

Germline V gene lookup returns CDR1 SGHRS and CDR2 YFSETQ. The V end lost 0 bases, the J end lost 9 bases, and 13 bases lay between the germline ends. The CDR3 runs 15 residues. The study excluded patients with other autoimmune diseases, uncontrolled infections, pregnancy or lactation. Clinical symptoms, serum thyroxine, TRAb, thyroid ultrasound and orbital computed tomography formed the basis of diagnosis. The sequence came from an adult man with Graves' hyperthyroidism. V and J are TRBV5-1 and TRBJ1-6; D remains unclear. Material: peripheral blood or thyroid tissue (not recorded which). The CDR3: CASSLDQQHTSPLHF. CDR3 bases: TGCGCCAGCAGCTTGGACCAACAGCATACTTCACCCCTCCACTTT.